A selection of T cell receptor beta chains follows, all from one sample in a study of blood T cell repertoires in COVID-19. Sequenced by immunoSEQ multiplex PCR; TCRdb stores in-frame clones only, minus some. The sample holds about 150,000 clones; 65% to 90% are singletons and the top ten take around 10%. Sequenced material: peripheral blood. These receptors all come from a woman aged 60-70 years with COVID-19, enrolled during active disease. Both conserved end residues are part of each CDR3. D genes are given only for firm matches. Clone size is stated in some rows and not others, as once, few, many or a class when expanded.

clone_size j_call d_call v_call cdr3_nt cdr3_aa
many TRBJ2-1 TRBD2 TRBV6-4 TGTGCCAGCAGTGCCTTAGCGGGAGGTTCTGTCGGTGAGCAGTTCTTC CASSALAGGSVGEQFF
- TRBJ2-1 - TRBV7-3 TGTGCCAGCAGCTTATACGGCAATGAGCAGTTCTTC CASSLYGNEQFF
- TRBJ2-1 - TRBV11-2 TGTGCCAGCAGCTCTCTCGGGGGACGAGGTCCAGGTGAGCAGTTCTTC CASSSLGGRGPGEQFF
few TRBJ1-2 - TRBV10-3 TGTGCCATCAGTGGGGACAACCTCTATGGCTACACCTTC CAISGDNLYGYTF
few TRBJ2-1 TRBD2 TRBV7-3 TGTGCCAGCAGCTTTGGATTAGCGGGAGAGGGTGAGCAGTTCTTC CASSFGLAGEGEQFF
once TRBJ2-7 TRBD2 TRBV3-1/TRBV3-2 TGTGCCAGCAGCCAAGAATGGCTAGCGGGAACCGAGCAGTACTTC CASSQEWLAGTEQYF
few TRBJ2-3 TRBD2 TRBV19 TGTGCCAGTAGTATAGGGATAGCGGGGGGAGATACGCAGTATTTT CASSIGIAGGDTQYF
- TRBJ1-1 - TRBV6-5 TGTGCCAGCAGTTACTCGAAGGGACACAACACTGAAGCTTTCTTT CASSYSKGHNTEAFF
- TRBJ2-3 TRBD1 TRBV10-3 TGTGCCATCCTAGGGGACAGGGGGGGGGCAGATACGCAGTATTTT CAILGDRGGADTQYF
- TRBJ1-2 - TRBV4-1 TGCGCCAGCAGCCAAGAAAACAGCCCTAACTATGGCTACACCTTC CASSQENSPNYGYTF
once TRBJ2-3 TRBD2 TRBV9 TGTGCCAGCAGCGTTTCGCCTAGCGGGTCCGGTACAAGCACAGATACGCAGTATTTT CASSVSPSGSGTSTDTQYF
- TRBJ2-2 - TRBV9 TGTGCCAGCGGAGACTACACCGGGGAGCTGTTTTTT CASGDYTGELFF
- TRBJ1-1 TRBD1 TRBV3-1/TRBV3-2 TGTGCCAGCAGCCGGACTGGACAGGGAGCTTTCTTT CASSRTGQGAFF
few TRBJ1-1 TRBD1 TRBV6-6 TGTGCCAGCAGCCTACCGGGACAGGGGGCGAAAGCTGAAGCTTTCTTT CASSLPGQGAKAEAFF
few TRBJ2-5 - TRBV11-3 TGTGCCAGCAGCTTAGGAACGCTGGCAGGCGCCCAAGAGACCCAGTACTTC CASSLGTLAGAQETQYF
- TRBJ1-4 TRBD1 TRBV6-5 TGTGCCTCCCGGGACAGGGTGCGGAATGAAAAACTGTTTTTT CASRDRVRNEKLFF
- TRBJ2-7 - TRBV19 TGTGCCAGTAGTATCAGCGAGAGCTCCTACGAGCAGTACTTT CASSISESSYEQYF
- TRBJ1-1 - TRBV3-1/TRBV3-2 TGTGCCAGCAGCCAAGGGGCGGGGGAGACTGAAGCTTTCTTT CASSQGAGETEAFF
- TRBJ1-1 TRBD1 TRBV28 TGTGCCAGCAGTCTTCGAGGACAGGGTTGGGTTGGGGGCACGACCGAGAACACTGAAGCTTTCTTT CASSLRGQGWVGGTTENTEAFF
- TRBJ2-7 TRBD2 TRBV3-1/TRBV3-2 TGTGCCAGCAGCCAAAACACCTACCTCGGGACTAGCGGGACCCTTCCGTACGAGCAGTACTTC CASSQNTYLGTSGTLPYEQYF
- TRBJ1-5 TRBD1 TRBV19 TGTGCCAGTAGTATCCGGGACAGGGCTGGGTGGAGCAATCAGCCCCAGCATTTT CASSIRDRAGWSNQPQHF
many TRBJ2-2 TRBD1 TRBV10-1 TGCGCCAGCAGTGACCCGACAGGGCCCAGCACCGGGGAGCTGTTTTTT CASSDPTGPSTGELFF
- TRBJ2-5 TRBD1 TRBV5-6 TGTGCCAGCAGCTCGTGGACAGGCCTTGAGACCCAGTACTTC CASSSWTGLETQYF
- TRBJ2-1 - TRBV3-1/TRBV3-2 TGTGCCAGCAGCCAAGGGAGCTCCTACAATGAGCAGTTCTTC CASSQGSSYNEQFF
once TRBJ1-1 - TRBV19 TGTGCCAGTAGTCCCTCCCCTTTACTACAGGTAATGAACACTGAAGCTTTCTTT CASSPSPLLQVMNTEAFF
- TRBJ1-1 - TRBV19 TGTGCCAGTAGTCCCCGGACGGACATGAACACTGAAGCTTTCTTT CASSPRTDMNTEAFF
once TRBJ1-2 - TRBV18 TGTGCCAGCTCACCAGCCCAGGGCGACGGCTACACCTTC CASSPAQGDGYTF
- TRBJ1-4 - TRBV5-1 TGCGCCAGCAGCTTTTCGAATGAAAAACTGTTTTTT CASSFSNEKLFF
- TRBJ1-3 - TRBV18 TGTGCCAGCTCACCCCAGGACTACTCTGGAAACACCATATATTTT CASSPQDYSGNTIYF
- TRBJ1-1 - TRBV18 TGTGCCAGCTCACCACTCGGGACAACTGAAGCTTTCTTT CASSPLGTTEAFF
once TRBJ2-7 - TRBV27 TGTGCCAGCAGTTTATCCCTAAAGTACGAGCAGTACTTC CASSLSLKYEQYF
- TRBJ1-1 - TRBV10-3 TGTGCCATCAGTGTGTCCATCAACACTGAAGCTTTCTTT CAISVSINTEAFF
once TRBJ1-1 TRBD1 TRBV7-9 TGTGCCAGCAGCTTGTACAGGGGGCCGTTGAACACTGAAGCTTTCTTT CASSLYRGPLNTEAFF
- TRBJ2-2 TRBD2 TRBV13 TGTGCCACGGGACTAGCGGGAGTCGGGGGCACCGGGGAGCTGTTTTTT CATGLAGVGGTGELFF
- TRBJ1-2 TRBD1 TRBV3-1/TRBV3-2 TGTGCCAGCAGTCTGGGGGACAGGGGGCTCTCTGGCTACACCTTC CASSLGDRGLSGYTF
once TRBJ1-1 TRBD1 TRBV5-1 TGCGCCAGCAGCCTCAGACAGGGTTTGAACACTGAAGCTTTCTTT CASSLRQGLNTEAFF
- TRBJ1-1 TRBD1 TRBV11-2 TGTGCCAGCAGCTTAGTGGTAGGCAGGGGGCGAACTGAAGCTTTCTTT CASSLVVGRGRTEAFF
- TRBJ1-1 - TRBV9 TGTGCCAGCAGCCCTAGACAGAGAATGAACACTGAAGCTTTCTTT CASSPRQRMNTEAFF
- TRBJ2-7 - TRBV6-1 TGTGCCAGCAGTGAAGCGGGATCCCCAGTAATGGCGGGGTCCTACGAGCAGTACTTC CASSEAGSPVMAGSYEQYF
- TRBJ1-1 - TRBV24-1 TGTGCCACCAGTGACCGAGACATTTCTGAAGCTTTCTTT CATSDRDISEAFF
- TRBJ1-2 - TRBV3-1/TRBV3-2 TGTGCCAGCAGCCAAGATGGAGGGAAACGAGGCTACACCTTC CASSQDGGKRGYTF
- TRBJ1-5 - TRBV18 TGTGCCAGCTCACCACGGACACAGGGAAATCAGCCCCAGCATTTT CASSPRTQGNQPQHF
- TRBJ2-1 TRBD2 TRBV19 TGTGCCAGTAGTGCTAATTCCGGGACTAGCGGGAGTAAGTACAATGAGCAGTTCTTC CASSANSGTSGSKYNEQFF
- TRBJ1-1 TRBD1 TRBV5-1 TGCGCCAGCAGTTGGGGACAGGGGGGCACTGAAGCTTTCTTT CASSWGQGGTEAFF
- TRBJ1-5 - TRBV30 TGTGCCTGGAGCCGGGGGAATCAGCCCCAGCATTTT CAWSRGNQPQHF
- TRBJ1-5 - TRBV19 TGTGCCAGTAGTATGACGAGGTCCCATAGCAATCAGCCCCAGCATTTT CASSMTRSHSNQPQHF
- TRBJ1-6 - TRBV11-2 TGTGCCAGCAGCCCTACTACGGGATTATGGAGTAATTCACCCCTCCACTTT CASSPTTGLWSNSPLHF
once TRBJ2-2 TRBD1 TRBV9 TGTGCCAGTGGGACAGGAGTTAACACCGGGGAGCTGTTTTTT CASGTGVNTGELFF
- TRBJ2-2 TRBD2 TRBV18 TGTGCCAGCTCACGCGGAAGCGGGAGTAATACCGGGGAGCTGTTTTTT CASSRGSGSNTGELFF
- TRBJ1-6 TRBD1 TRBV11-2 TGTGCCAGCAGGACTCCGGGACAGCTTAATTCACCCCTCCACTTT CASRTPGQLNSPLHF
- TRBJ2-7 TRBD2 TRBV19 TGTGCCAGTACCCCGGGGGGTTTCTCCTACGAGCAGTACTTC CASTPGGFSYEQYF
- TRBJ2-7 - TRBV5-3 TGTGCCAGAAGCTTGGATTATCTTAGGGGCCGAGCCTACGAGCAGTACTTC CARSLDYLRGRAYEQYF
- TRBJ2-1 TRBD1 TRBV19 TGTGCCAGTAGTGTGGACAGGGGAGTGGCCTACAATGAGCAGTTCTTC CASSVDRGVAYNEQFF
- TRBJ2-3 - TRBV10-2 TGCGCCAGCGCTGAGCAGGGGAGAGATACGCAGTATTTT CASAEQGRDTQYF
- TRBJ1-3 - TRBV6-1 TGTGCCAGCAGTGAAGCGCCGGGATACTCTGGAAACACCATATATTTT CASSEAPGYSGNTIYF
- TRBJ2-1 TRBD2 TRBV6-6 TGTGCCAGCAGTCCCCTGCAGCGGGGCTCCTACAATGAGCAGTTCTTC CASSPLQRGSYNEQFF
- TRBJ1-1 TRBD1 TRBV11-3 TGTGCCACCTCCCAGGGGGGTCTCATGAACACTGAAGCTTTCTTT CATSQGGLMNTEAFF